The 22 T cell receptor beta chains in this list originate from one sample, sequenced in a study of shared clonotypes between healthy human individuals. Repertoires were generated with immunoSEQ multiplex PCR, while TCRdb's copy carries only in-frame clones and drops some. The data hold roughly 2.4 million clones, with 90% to 97% observed a single time. Sequencing was carried out using naive CD4+ T cells sorted from blood. Subset indicated: CD45RA+ positively selected. Every receptor here comes from a man younger than 30 in good health.

The rearrangement uses TRBV30 and TRBJ2-2; TRBD1 agrees at 11 bases. Trimming took 4 bases from V and 5 from J; bases not matched to a gene: 9. This CDR3 comprises 16 residues. CDR1 and CDR2 from the germline V gene are GTSNPN and SVGIG (reference sequence). DNA for the CDR3: TGTGCCTGGACCGTCTTGGGACAGGGGGGAACCGGGGAGCTGTTTTTT. It codes for CAWTVLGQGGTGELFF.

On this clone: The sample has other DNA sequences that encode this CDR3 too. This rearrangement joins TRBV7-9 to TRBJ2-7; D is unclear. This CDR3 spans 11 amino acids. Deletions cut 5 bases from V and 3 bases from J, with 5 bases between. The V gene's germline CDR1 is SEHNR and CDR2 FQNEAQ (reference sequence). CDR3 nucleotide sequence: TGTGCCAGCAGCCCAAGCTACGAGCAGTACTTC. As protein: CASSPSYEQYF.

This chain links TRBV28 with TRBJ1-1; D is undetermined. The CDR3 contains 14 residues. The germline CDR1 and CDR2 sequences are MDHEN and SYDVKM. V was cut by 4 bases and J by 5 bases, with 14 bases left in between. This chain's CDR3 is CASSSYAGRTEAFF. DNA for the CDR3: TGTGCCAGCAGTTCTTATGCCGGGAGGACTGAAGCTTTCTTT.

The chain combines TRBV15 with TRBJ1-2; 7 bases map to TRBD1. This CDR3 spans 15 amino acids. Trimming at V came to 5 bases and at J to 3 bases, leaving 9 bases not matched to a gene. From germline, CDR1 is LNHNV and CDR2 YYDKDF (reference sequence). The chain's CDR3 is CATSGQGGGHYGYTF. As DNA, the CDR3 is TGTGCCACCAGCGGGCAGGGGGGAGGACACTATGGCTACACCTTC. The variable domain in full, completed from reference TRBV15 and TRBJ1-2, reads DAMVIQNPRYQVTQFGKPVTLSCSQTLNHNVMYWYQQKSSQAPKLLFHYYDKDFNNEADTPDNFQSRRPNTSFCFLDIRSPGLGDTAMYLCATSGQGGGHYGYTFGSGTRLTVV.

The rearrangement links TRBV6-6 to TRBJ2-2, with D possibly TRBD1 on 7 matching bases. The germline V gene has CDR1 MNHNY and CDR2 SVGAGI (reference sequence). Trimming removed 1 base from V and 3 bases from J, with 12 bases in between. CDR3 length: 16 residues. This CDR3 reads CASSYWRGLDTGELFF. CDR3 nucleotides: TGTGCCAGCAGTTACTGGAGGGGGCTAGACACCGGGGAGCTGTTTTTT.

The V call is TRBV7-9, the J call TRBJ2-3; TRBD1 matches at 8 bases. Unmatched junction bases numbered 14, after V lost 4 bases and J lost 2 bases. CDR1 is SEHNR and CDR2 is FQNEAQ in the germline V gene (reference sequence). This CDR3 has 18 amino acids. CDR3 region: CASSSRTGSQQDTDTQYF. The CDR3 DNA is TGTGCCAGCAGCTCTCGGACAGGGAGTCAACAGGACACAGATACGCAGTATTTT.

This clone was detected only once. This rearrangement joins TRBV9 to TRBJ2-5, with TRBD2 identical over 9 bases. Trimming at V came to 2 bases and at J to 4 bases, leaving 6 bases not matched to a gene. From germline, CDR1 is SGDLS and CDR2 YYNGEE. The CDR3 has 15 amino acids. CDR3 amino acids: CASSVWAGGGETQYF. CDR3 sequence (DNA): TGTGCCAGCAGCGTGTGGGCGGGAGGGGGAGAGACCCAGTACTTC.

This chain joins TRBV2 and TRBJ1-4; D is unclear. CDR1 and CDR2 from the germline V gene are SNHLY and FYNNEI. With 2 bases removed from V and 0 bases from J, the gap between germline ends came to 10 bases. This CDR3 is built from 16 residues. The CDR3 nucleotides are TGTGCCAGCAGTGAAAGATATGGGACAACTAATGAAAAACTGTTTTTT. Its protein product is CASSERYGTTNEKLFF.

The genes are TRBV16 and TRBJ1-5; D might be TRBD1 (5 bases). Germline V lookup: CDR1 KGHSY, CDR2 FQNENV. Trimming removed 7 bases from V and 0 bases from J, with 13 bases in between. This CDR3 has 15 residues. The CDR3 sequence is CASNRIANSNQPQHF. The CDR3 DNA reads TGTGCCAGCAACAGGATTGCGAATAGCAATCAGCCCCAGCATTTT.

The chain employs TRBV11-1 and TRBJ1-1; possible D gene TRBD1, 6 bases. V was cut by 5 bases and J by 1 base, with 17 bases left in between. The CDR3 contains 16 residues. Germline loops: CDR1 SGHAT, CDR2 FQDESV (reference sequence). CDR3 DNA: TGTGCCAGCAGCCCTTTTATGGACAGACAGAACACTGAAGCTTTCTTT. It encodes CASSPFMDRQNTEAFF.

A remark on this clone: Other DNA sequences within the sample encode an identical CDR3. This sequence joins TRBV18 and TRBJ2-4; 10 bases are shared with TRBD1. Germline lookup yields CDR1 KGHSH and CDR2 LQKENI. The CDR3 covers 14 residues. The ends lost 0 bases at V and 7 bases at J; junction bases unmatched: 0. The CDR3 DNA sequence: TGTGCCAGCTCACCACCGGGACAGGGGAACATTCAGTACTTC. This encodes CASSPPGQGNIQYF.

The chain is built from TRBV10-2 and TRBJ1-3, with D maybe TRBD1 (6 bases). CDR1 WSHSY and CDR2 SAAADI come from the germline V gene. Trimming stripped 6 bases from V and 4 bases from J, with 19 bases between. This CDR3 contains 16 residues. For the CDR3, the DNA is TGCGCCAGCAGGCCGGCACAGGGTGAATTGGGAAACACCATATATTTT. Translation gives CASRPAQGELGNTIYF.

Here the CDR3 reads CASSLDQREGGEQFF. In nucleotides, the CDR3 is TGCGCCAGCAGTCTCGACCAGCGGGAGGGGGGTGAGCAGTTCTTC. The chain recombines TRBV10-1 with TRBJ2-1; TRBD2 matches at 10 bases. Germline loops: CDR1 WNHNN, CDR2 SYGVQD (reference sequence). Germline trimming cut 5 bases from V and 9 bases from J; bases unmatched to any gene: 10. The CDR3 runs to 15 residues.

The chain joins TRBV5-1 to TRBJ1-1, with D maybe TRBD1 (6 bases). V lost 4 bases, J lost 5 bases, and 12 bases lay in between. Germline CDR1 and CDR2: SGHRS and YFSETQ. This CDR3 is built from 13 residues. CDR3 region: CASSAGAGTEAFF. The CDR3 coding sequence is TGCGCCAGCAGCGCAGGGGCCGGGACTGAAGCTTTCTTT.

The V gene is TRBV11-1, the J gene TRBJ1-4, with D possibly TRBD1 on 6 matching bases. The germline V and J ends were trimmed by 5 bases and 0 bases, with 10 bases remaining between them. CDR3 length: 15 amino acids. Germline loops: CDR1 SGHAT, CDR2 FQDESV (reference sequence). Here the CDR3 DNA reads TGTGCCAGCAGCCGAACAGGGTCAACTAATGAAAAACTGTTTTTT. It is translated as CASSRTGSTNEKLFF.

The gene calls are TRBV10-3 and TRBJ1-1; D is uncertain. The CDR3 covers 12 residues. V was trimmed by 2 bases and J by 10 bases, leaving 11 bases between them. Germline V gives CDR1 ENHRY, CDR2 SYGVKD. CDR3 DNA sequence: TGTGCCATCAGTGAGCCGGACGTCTCAGCTTTCTTT. This translates into CAISEPDVSAFF.

The rearrangement links TRBV9 to TRBJ1-1; no clear D. The V gene lost 0 bases and the J gene lost 4 bases, with 13 bases spanning the gap. Germline V gene sequence: CDR1 SGDLS, CDR2 YYNGEE. The CDR3 has 15 amino acids. The CDR3 here is CASSVEAGGLTEAFF. In nucleotides, the CDR3 is TGTGCCAGCAGCGTAGAGGCGGGAGGACTCACTGAAGCTTTCTTT.

This chain joins TRBV5-1 and TRBJ1-4, with TRBD1 matching 8 bases. Trimming removed 0 bases from V and 4 bases from J; junction bases left unmatched: 5. The CDR3 spans 16 residues. The germline V gene encodes CDR1 SGHRS and CDR2 YFSETQ. The CDR3 region has the DNA TGCGCCAGCAGCTTGGCCCCAGGGGGCGGTAATGAAAAACTGTTTTTT. Protein sequence: CASSLAPGGGNEKLFF.

This chain uses TRBV7-6 with TRBJ1-4; 9 positions match TRBD1. The length of the CDR3 is 16 residues. Germline trimming cut 5 bases from V and 5 bases from J; bases unmatched to any gene: 9. From germline, CDR1 is SGHVS and CDR2 FNYEAQ. CDR3 nucleotides: TGTGCCAGCAGCCCAACATCCGGGACAGGGAATGAAAAACTGTTTTTT. Its protein product is CASSPTSGTGNEKLFF.

This chain joins TRBV9 and TRBJ2-2; TRBD1 agrees at 8 bases. CDR1 and CDR2 (germline): SGDLS, YYNGEE. The CDR3 is made up of 17 amino acids. The trim removed 3 bases at V and 5 bases at J, leaving 12 bases unmatched. CDR3 protein: CASSAFRGLMGTGELFF. The CDR3 bases are TGTGCCAGCAGCGCTTTCAGGGGGCTGATGGGAACCGGGGAGCTGTTTTTT.

The CDR3 reads CSVEDRAVGGTYNEQFF. The CDR3 DNA reads as TGCAGCGTTGAAGATCGGGCTGTGGGCGGGACTTACAATGAGCAGTTCTTC. The chain is built from TRBV29-1 and TRBJ2-1, with a tentative D call TRBD2 (6 bases). The CDR3 consists of 17 residues. Germline V gene lookup returns CDR1 SQVTM and CDR2 ANQGSEA. V lost 0 bases and J lost 4, with 19 bases in between.

This rearrangement joins TRBV27 to TRBJ1-1; D gene unclear. There are 12 residues in the CDR3. Trimming took off 8 bases at V and 4 bases at J, with 11 bases between the two ends. The V gene's germline CDR1 is MNHEY and CDR2 SMNVEV (reference sequence). The CDR3 region is CASRNWSTEAFF. CDR3 nucleotides: TGTGCCAGCCGTAACTGGTCCACTGAAGCTTTCTTT.